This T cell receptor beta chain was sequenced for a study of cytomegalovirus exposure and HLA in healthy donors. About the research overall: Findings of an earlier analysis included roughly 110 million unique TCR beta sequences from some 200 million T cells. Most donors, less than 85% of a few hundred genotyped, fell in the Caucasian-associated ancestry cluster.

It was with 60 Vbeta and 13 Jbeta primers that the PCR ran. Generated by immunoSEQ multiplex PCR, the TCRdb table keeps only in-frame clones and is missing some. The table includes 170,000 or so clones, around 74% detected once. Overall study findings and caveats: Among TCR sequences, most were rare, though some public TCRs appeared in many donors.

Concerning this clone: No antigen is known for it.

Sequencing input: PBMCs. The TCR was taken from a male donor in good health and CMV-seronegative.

The CDR3 region is CASNGGYNQPQHF. CDR3 DNA sequence: TGTGCCAGTAATGGGGGCTACAATCAGCCCCAGCATTTT. The chain employs TRBV18 and TRBJ1-5, with D perhaps matching TRBD1 (6 bases). This CDR3 has 13 residues. Germline assignment: CDR1 KGHSH and CDR2 LQKENI. Trimming took 9 bases from V and 3 from J, leaving 12 bases between them.